This T cell receptor beta chain was retrieved from a study of response to subunit inactivated influenza vaccine. The CDR3 contains 14 residues. Germline values: CDR1 DFQATT, CDR2 SNEGSKA (reference sequence). V lost 3 bases and J 1 base, leaving 10 bases between the germline ends. In its sample, this clonotype was seen many times. From the RT-PCR reads, TCRdb called clonotypes with MiXCR, one entry per CDR3 protein. The data show 280,000 or so distinct CDR3 sequences, 20% to 25% seen once. The source material was PBMCs from blood, sampled about 20 months after vaccination. The chain joins TRBV20-1 to TRBJ1-5; perhaps TRBD1 as D (5 bases). This receptor was obtained from a man aged 50 to 75 who received an inactivated influenza vaccine. The CDR3 loop is CSARGGTSNQPQHF. CDR3 coding DNA: TGCAGTGCTAGGGGGGGTACAAGCAATCAGCCCCAGCATTTT.